The present T cell receptor (beta chain) was sequenced within a study of shared clonotypes between healthy human individuals. Sequencing used immunoSEQ multiplex PCR; TCRdb keeps in-frame clones, though not all of them. The repertoire includes about 1.5 million clones, around 98% of them detected once, and roughly 0.42% sits in the top ten. Germline lookup yields CDR1 SNHLY and CDR2 FYNNEI. CDR3 length: 13 amino acids. The V end lost 6 bases, the J end lost 7 bases, and 16 bases lay between the germline ends. This clonotype originated in a young man in good health. This sequence joins TRBV2 and TRBJ2-7; D possibly uses TRBD1 or TRBD2 (5 bases each). What was sequenced was naive CD4+ T cells sorted from blood. Subset noted: CD45RA+ positively selected. DNA of the CDR3: TGTGCCAGCAGCACCGGGACCCTTAGGGAGCAGTACTTC. Protein product: CASSTGTLREQYF.